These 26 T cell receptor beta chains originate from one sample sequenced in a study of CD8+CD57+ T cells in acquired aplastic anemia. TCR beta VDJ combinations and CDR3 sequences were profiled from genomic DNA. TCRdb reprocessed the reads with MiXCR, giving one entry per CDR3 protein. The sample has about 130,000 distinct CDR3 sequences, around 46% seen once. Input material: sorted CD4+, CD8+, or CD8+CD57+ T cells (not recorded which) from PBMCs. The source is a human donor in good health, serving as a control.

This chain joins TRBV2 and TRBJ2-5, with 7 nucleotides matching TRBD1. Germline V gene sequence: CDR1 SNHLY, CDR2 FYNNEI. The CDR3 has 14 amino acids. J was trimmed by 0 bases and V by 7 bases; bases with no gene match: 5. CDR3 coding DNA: TGTGCCAGCACCGCCGGGACAGACCAAGAGACCCAGTACTTC. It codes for CASTAGTDQETQYF.

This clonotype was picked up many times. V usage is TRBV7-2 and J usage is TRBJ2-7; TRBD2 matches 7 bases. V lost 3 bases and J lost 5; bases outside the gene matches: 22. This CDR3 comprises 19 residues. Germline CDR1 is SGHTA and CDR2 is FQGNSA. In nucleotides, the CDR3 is TGTGCCAGCAGCTTCCGATCGACTCGGACTAGTCGATATCCCAACGAGCAGTACTTC. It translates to CASSFRSTRTSRYPNEQYF. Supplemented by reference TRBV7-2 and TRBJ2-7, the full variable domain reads GAGVSQSPSNKVTEKGKDVELRCDPISGHTALYWYRQSLGQGLEFLIYFQGNSAPDKSGLPSDRFSAERTGGSVSTLTIQRTQQEDSAVYLCASSFRSTRTSRYPNEQYFGPGTRLTVT.

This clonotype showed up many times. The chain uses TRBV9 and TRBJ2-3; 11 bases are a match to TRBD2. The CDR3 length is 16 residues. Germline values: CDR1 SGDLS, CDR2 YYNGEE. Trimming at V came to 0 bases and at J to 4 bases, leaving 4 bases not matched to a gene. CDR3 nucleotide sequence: TGTGCCAGCAGCGTAGCCCTAGCGGGGGGCGCAGATACGCAGTATTTT. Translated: CASSVALAGGADTQYF.

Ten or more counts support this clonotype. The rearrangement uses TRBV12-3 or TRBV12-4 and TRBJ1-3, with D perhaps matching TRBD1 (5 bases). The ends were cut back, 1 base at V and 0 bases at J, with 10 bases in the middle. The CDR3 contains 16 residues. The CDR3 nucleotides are TGTGCCAGCAGTTTAGTGTACAGGTTCTCTGGAAACACCATATATTTT. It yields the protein CASSLVYRFSGNTIYF.

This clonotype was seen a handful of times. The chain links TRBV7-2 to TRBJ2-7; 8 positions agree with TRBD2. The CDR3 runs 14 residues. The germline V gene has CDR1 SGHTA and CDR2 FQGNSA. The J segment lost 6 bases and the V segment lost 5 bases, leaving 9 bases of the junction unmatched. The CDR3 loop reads CASSTGGAGGEQYF. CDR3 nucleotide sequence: TGTGCCAGCAGCACAGGAGGGGCGGGGGGCGAGCAGTACTTC.

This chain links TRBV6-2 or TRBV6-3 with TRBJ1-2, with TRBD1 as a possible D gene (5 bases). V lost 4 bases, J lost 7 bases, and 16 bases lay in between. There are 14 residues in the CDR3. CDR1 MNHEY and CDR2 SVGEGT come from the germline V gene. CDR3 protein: CASSCGGGDFGYTF. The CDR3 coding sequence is TGTGCCAGCAGTTGCGGGGGGGGAGACTTTGGCTACACCTTC.

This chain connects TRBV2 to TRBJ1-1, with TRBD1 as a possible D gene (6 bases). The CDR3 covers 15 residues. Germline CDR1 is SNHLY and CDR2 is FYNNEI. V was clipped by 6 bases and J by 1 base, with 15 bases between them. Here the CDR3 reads CASSPGTQKNTEAFF. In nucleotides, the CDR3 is TGTGCCAGCAGCCCCGGGACACAAAAGAACACTGAAGCTTTCTTT.

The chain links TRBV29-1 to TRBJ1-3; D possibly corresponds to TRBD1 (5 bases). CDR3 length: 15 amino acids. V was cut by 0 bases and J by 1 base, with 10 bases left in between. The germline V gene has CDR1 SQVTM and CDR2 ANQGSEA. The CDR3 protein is CSVEDPRESGNTIYF. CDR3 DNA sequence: TGCAGCGTTGAAGACCCCAGGGAATCTGGAAACACCATATATTTT. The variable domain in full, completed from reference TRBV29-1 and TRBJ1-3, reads SAVISQKPSRDICQRGTSLTIQCQVDSQVTMMFWYRQQPGQSLTLIATANQGSEATYESGFVIDKFPISRPNLTFSTLTVSNMSPEDSSIYLCSVEDPRESGNTIYFGEGSWLTVV.

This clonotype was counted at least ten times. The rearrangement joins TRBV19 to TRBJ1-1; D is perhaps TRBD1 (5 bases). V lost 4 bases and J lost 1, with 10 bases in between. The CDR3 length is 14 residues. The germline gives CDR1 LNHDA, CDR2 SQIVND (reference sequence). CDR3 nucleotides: TGTGCCAGTAGTACGGGACGGAGGAACACTGAAGCTTTCTTT. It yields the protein CASSTGRRNTEAFF. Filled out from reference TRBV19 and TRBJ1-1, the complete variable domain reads DGGITQSPKYLFRKEGQNVTLSCEQNLNHDAMYWYRQDPGQGLRLIYYSQIVNDFQKGDIAEGYSVSREKKESFPLTVTSAQKNPTAFYLCASSTGRRNTEAFFGQGTRLTVV.

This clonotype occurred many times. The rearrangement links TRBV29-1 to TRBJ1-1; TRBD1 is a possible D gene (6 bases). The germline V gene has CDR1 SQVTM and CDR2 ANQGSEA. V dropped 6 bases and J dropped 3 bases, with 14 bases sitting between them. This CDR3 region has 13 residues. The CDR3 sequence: CSVTGTFDTEAFF. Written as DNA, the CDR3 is TGCAGCGTCACAGGGACATTCGACACTGAAGCTTTCTTT.

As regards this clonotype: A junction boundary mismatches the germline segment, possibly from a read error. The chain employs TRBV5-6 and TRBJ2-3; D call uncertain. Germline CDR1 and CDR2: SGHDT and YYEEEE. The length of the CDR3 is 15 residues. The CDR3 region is CASGLAVVPGDTQYF. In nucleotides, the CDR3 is TGTGCCAGCGGCTTGGCTGTGGTACCGGGCGATACGCAGTATTTT.

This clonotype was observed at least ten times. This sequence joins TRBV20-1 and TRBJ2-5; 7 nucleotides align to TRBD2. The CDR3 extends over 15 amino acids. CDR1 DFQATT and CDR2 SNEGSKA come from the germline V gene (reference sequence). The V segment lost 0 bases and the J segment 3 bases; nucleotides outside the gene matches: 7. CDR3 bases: TGCAGTGCTAGAGATGCCTGGACTAGGGAAGAGACCCAGTACTTC. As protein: CSARDAWTREETQYF.

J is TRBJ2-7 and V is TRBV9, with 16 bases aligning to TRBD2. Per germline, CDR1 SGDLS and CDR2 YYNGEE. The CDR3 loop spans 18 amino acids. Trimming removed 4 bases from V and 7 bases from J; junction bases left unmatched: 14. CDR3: CASSPFPGLAGGAGEQYF. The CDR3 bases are TGTGCCAGCAGCCCATTCCCGGGACTAGCGGGGGGGGCAGGAGAGCAGTACTTC.

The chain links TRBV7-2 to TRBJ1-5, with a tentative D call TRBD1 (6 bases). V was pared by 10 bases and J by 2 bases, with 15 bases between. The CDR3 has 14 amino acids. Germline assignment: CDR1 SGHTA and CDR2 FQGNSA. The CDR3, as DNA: TGTGCCATCAGAGGGGGGGGCGGCAATCAGCCCCAGCATTTT. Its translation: CAIRGGGGNQPQHF.

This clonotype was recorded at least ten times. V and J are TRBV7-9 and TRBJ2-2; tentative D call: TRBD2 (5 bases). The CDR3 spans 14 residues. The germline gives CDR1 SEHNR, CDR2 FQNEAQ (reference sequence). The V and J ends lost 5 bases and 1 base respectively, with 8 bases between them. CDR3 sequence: CASSLGVNTGELFF. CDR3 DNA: TGTGCCAGCAGCCTCGGGGTGAACACCGGGGAGCTGTTTTTT.

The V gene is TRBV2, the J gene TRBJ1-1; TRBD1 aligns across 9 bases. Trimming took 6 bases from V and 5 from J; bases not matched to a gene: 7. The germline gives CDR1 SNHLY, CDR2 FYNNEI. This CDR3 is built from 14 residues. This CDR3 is CASRGGTGNTEAFF. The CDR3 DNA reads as TGTGCCAGCAGGGGGGGGACAGGGAATACTGAAGCTTTCTTT. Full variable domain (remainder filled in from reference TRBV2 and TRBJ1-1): EPEVTQTPSHQVTQMGQEVILRCVPISNHLYFYWYRQILGQKVEFLVSFYNNEISEKSEIFDDQFSVERPDGSNFTLKIRSTKLEDSAMYFCASRGGTGNTEAFFGQGTRLTVV.

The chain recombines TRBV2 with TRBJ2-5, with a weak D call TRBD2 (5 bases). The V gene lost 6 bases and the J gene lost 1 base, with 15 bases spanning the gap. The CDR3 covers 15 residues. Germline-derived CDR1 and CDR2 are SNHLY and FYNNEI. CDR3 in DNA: TGTGCCAGCAGGCCCGGGGTTGCGATCCAAGAGACCCAGTACTTC. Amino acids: CASRPGVAIQETQYF.

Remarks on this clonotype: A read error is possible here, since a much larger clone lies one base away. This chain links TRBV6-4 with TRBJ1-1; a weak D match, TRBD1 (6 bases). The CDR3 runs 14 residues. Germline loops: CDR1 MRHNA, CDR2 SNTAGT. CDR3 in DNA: TGTGCCAGCAGCGCAGGACAGTTGAACATTGAAGCTTTCTTT. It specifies CASSAGQLNIEAFF.

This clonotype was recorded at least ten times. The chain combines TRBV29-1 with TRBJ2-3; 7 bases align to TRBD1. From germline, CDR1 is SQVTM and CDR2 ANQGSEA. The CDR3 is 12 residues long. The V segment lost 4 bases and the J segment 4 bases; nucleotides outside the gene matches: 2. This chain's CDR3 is CSVGTGSDTQYF. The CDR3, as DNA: TGCAGCGTTGGGACAGGATCAGATACGCAGTATTTT.

CDR3 DNA: TGCAGTGCCAAGGGACAGGGGGGTTCCTACGAGCAGTACTTC. It yields the protein CSAKGQGGSYEQYF. The V call is TRBV20-1, the J call TRBJ2-7; 11 bases align to TRBD1. CDR1 is DFQATT and CDR2 is SNEGSKA in the germline V gene (reference sequence). The CDR3 is made up of 14 amino acids. The V and J ends lost 6 bases and 1 base, in that order; junction bases with no gene match: 5.

DNA of the CDR3: TGCAGCGTTCTCGGGTCACGTGGCTACACCTTC. Translated, it gives CSVLGSRGYTF. This chain joins TRBV29-1 and TRBJ1-2; D is unresolved. The CDR3 has 11 amino acids. Germline loops: CDR1 SQVTM, CDR2 ANQGSEA. The V gene lost 5 bases and the J gene lost 7 bases, with 11 bases spanning the gap.

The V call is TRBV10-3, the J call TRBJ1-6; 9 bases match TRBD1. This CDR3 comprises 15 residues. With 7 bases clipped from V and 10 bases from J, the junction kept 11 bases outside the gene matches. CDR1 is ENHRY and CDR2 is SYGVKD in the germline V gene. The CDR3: CAITSQTGGGSPLHF. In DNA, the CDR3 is TGTGCCATCACCAGCCAGACAGGGGGAGGGTCACCCCTCCACTTT.

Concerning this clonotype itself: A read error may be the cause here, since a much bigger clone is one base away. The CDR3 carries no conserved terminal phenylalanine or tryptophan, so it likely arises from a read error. The CDR3 bases are TGTGCCAGCAGCACCGACAGGCGGGAGGAAAAACTGTTTTCT. Encoded protein: CASSTDRREEKLFS. The chain joins TRBV5-4 to TRBJ1-4, with D perhaps TRBD1 (6 bases). This CDR3 contains 14 residues. CDR1 SGHNT and CDR2 YYREEE come from the germline V gene (reference sequence). Trimming pared 4 bases from V and 8 bases from J, leaving 15 bases between.

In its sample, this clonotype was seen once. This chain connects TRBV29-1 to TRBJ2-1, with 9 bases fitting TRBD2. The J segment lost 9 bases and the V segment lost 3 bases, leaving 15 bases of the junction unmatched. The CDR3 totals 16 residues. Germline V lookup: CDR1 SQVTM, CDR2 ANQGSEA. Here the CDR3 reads CSVDGLASGMAGEQFF. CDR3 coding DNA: TGCAGCGTTGATGGGCTGGCTAGCGGGATGGCCGGTGAGCAGTTCTTC.

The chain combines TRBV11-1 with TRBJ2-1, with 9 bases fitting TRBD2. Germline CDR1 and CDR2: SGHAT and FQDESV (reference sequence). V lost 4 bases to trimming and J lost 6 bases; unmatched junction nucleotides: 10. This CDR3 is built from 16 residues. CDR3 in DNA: TGTGCCAGCAGCTACCCCTCAGGCGGGGGGGCCAATGAGCAGTTCTTC. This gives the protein CASSYPSGGGANEQFF.

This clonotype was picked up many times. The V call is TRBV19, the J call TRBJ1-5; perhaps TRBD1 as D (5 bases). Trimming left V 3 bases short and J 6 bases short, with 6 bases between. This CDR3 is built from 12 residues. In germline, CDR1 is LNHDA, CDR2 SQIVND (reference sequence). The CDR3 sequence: CASSIGTQPQHF. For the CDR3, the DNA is TGTGCCAGTAGTATCGGGACTCAGCCCCAGCATTTT.